This T cell receptor (beta chain) was identified in a study of response to subunit inactivated influenza vaccine. Points from the study as a whole: Authors suggested few new T cells are recruited by each seasonal influenza vaccination.

TCRdb fed the RT-PCR reads into MiXCR, producing one record per CDR3 protein. Of 500,000 to 550,000 distinct CDR3 sequences listed, approximately 7.8% were seen once; the top ten hold around 13%. To note about this clonotype: Its antigen remains unidentified.

Trimming shortened V by 1 base and J by 8 bases, and 10 bases separated the two germline ends. The CDR3 has 14 amino acids. Germline V CDR1 and CDR2: SGHDT, YYEEEE. The TCR originated in a man aged 50 to 69 who received an inactivated influenza vaccine. The chain is built from TRBV5-6 and TRBJ1-6; D is undetermined. Source: PBMCs from blood, taken around 25 months after vaccination. Here the CDR3 DNA reads TGTGCCAGCAGCTTGACAGAGGGTGATTCACCCCTCCACTTT. This codes for CASSLTEGDSPLHF.